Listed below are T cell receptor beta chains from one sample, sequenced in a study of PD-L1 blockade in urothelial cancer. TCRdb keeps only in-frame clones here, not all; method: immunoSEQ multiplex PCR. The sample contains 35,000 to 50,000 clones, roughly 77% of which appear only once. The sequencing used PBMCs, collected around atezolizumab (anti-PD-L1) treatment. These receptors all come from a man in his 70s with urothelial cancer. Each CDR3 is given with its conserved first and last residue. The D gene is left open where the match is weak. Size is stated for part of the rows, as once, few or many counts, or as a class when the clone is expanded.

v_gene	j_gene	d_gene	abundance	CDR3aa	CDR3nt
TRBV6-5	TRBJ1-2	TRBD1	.	CASSYVGTGYGYTF	TGTGCCAGCAGTTACGTCGGGACAGGTTATGGCTACACCTTC
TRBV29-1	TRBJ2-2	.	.	CSVREQTNTGELFF	TGCAGCGTGAGGGAACAGACAAACACCGGGGAGCTGTTTTTT
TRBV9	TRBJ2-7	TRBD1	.	CASSLSGTGTYEQYF	TGTGCCAGCAGCCTTTCGGGGACAGGGACCTACGAGCAGTACTTC
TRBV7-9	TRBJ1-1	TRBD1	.	CASSQGADTEAFF	TGTGCCAGCAGTCAGGGGGCGGACACTGAAGCTTTCTTT
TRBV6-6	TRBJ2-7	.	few	CASSYQTRQYEQYF	TGTGCCAGCAGTTACCAAACGAGACAGTACGAGCAGTACTTC
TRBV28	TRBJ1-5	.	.	CASMRAGQPQHF	TGTGCCAGCATGCGGGCGGGACAGCCCCAGCATTTT
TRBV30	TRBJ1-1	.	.	CAWTAGLDNTEAFF	TGTGCCTGGACTGCGGGACTTGACAACACTGAAGCTTTCTTT
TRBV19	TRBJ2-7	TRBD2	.	CASSISGINEQYF	TGTGCCAGTAGTATCAGCGGGATTAACGAGCAGTACTTC
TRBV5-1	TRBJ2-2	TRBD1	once	CASSFQGVPGELFF	TGCGCCAGCAGTTTTCAGGGGGTACCCGGAGAGCTGTTTTTT
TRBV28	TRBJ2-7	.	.	CASSHRGYPYEQYF	TGTGCCAGCAGTCACCGGGGGTATCCCTACGAGCAGTACTTC
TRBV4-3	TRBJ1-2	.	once	CASSLGGGNYGYTF	TGCGCCAGCAGCCTCGGCGGGGGGAACTATGGCTACACCTTC
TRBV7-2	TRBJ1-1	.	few	CASSFTEGTEAFF	TGTGCCAGCAGCTTCACAGAAGGCACTGAAGCTTTCTTT
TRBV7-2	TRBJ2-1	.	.	CASTRDSSYNEQFF	TGTGCCAGCACCCGGGACTCCTCCTACAATGAGCAGTTCTTC
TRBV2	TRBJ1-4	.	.	CASSEGQDGGLFF	TGTGCCAGCAGTGAAGGACAGGATGGTGGACTGTTTTTT
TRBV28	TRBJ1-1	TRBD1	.	CASGELGTGNTEAFF	TGTGCCAGCGGAGAGCTCGGGACAGGGAACACTGAAGCTTTCTTT
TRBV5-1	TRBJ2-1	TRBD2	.	CASSFSGSSYNEQFF	TGCGCCAGCAGCTTTAGCGGGAGCTCCTACAATGAGCAGTTCTTC
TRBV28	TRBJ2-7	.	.	CASTSHPGDYEQYF	TGTGCCAGCACCTCTCACCCAGGGGACTACGAGCAGTACTTC
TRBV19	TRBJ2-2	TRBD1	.	CASSLETGANTGELFF	TGTGCCAGTAGTTTAGAGACAGGGGCGAACACCGGGGAGCTGTTTTTT
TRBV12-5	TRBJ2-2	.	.	CASGYSNTGELFF	TGTGCTAGTGGGTACAGCAACACCGGGGAGCTGTTTTTT
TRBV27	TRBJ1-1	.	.	CASKQGHTEAFF	TGTGCCAGCAAACAGGGTCATACTGAAGCTTTCTTT
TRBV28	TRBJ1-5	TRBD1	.	CASRPPTGVSSNQPQHF	TGTGCCAGCAGACCACCAACAGGGGTGAGTAGCAATCAGCCCCAGCATTTT
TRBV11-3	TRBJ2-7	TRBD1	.	CASSRTGPQYEQYF	TGTGCCAGCAGCCGGACAGGGCCCCAGTACGAGCAGTACTTC
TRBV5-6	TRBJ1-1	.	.	CASTPGGGMLPAFF	TGTGCCAGCACCCCCGGCGGGGGTATGTTACCGGCTTTCTTT
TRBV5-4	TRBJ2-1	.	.	CASSESTDIYNEQFF	TGTGCCAGCAGCGAATCAACAGACATCTACAATGAGCAGTTCTTC
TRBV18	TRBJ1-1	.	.	CASSPVPGHPNTEAFF	TGTGCCAGCTCACCTGTTCCGGGACACCCGAACACTGAAGCTTTCTTT
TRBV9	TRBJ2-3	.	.	CASSPTSLGDTQYF	TGTGCCAGCAGCCCCACTAGTTTAGGGGATACGCAGTATTTT
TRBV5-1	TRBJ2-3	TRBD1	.	CASSLEGQGEDTQYF	TGCGCCAGCAGCTTGGAGGGACAGGGCGAAGATACGCAGTATTTT
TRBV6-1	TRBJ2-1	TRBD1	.	CASSDQGVNEQFF	TGTGCCAGCAGTGACCAGGGGGTCAATGAGCAGTTCTTC
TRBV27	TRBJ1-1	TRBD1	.	CASSYNRGEDTEAFF	TGTGCCAGCAGTTACAACAGGGGTGAGGACACTGAAGCTTTCTTT
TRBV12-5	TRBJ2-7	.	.	CASGLGSVPYEQYF	TGTGCTAGTGGTTTGGGATCAGTCCCCTACGAGCAGTACTTC
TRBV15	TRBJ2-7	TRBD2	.	CATSRGTSGNEQYF	TGTGCCACCAGCAGAGGGACTAGTGGGAACGAGCAGTACTTC
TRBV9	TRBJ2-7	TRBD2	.	CASSASGADEQYF	TGTGCCAGCAGCGCGAGCGGGGCCGACGAGCAGTACTTC
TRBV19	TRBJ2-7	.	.	CASSIKHPYEQYF	TGTGCCAGTAGTATCAAACATCCCTACGAGCAGTACTTC
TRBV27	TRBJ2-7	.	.	CASSAKGQYTDSYEQYF	TGTGCCAGCAGTGCGAAAGGACAGTACACGGACTCCTACGAGCAGTACTTC
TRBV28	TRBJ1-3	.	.	CASRSGGINSGNTIYF	TGTGCCAGCAGGAGCGGGGGTATTAACTCTGGAAACACCATATATTTT
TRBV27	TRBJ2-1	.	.	CASSLPSGGPHNEQFF	TGTGCCAGCAGTTTACCCTCAGGCGGGCCTCACAATGAGCAGTTCTTC
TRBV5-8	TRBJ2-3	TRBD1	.	CASSLYSGGSTDTQYF	TGTGCCAGCAGCTTGTACTCAGGGGGAAGTACAGATACGCAGTATTTT
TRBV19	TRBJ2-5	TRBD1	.	CASRRTGGEETQYF	TGTGCCAGTAGGAGAACAGGGGGCGAAGAGACCCAGTACTTC
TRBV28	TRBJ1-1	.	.	CASRTRPPAGTEAFF	TGTGCCAGCAGGACCCGACCACCCGCGGGCACTGAAGCTTTCTTT
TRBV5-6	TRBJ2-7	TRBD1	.	CASSYGQGGYEQYF	TGTGCCAGCAGCTACGGACAGGGCGGCTACGAGCAGTACTTC
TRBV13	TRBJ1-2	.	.	CASSSAGLHNGYTF	TGTGCCAGCAGCTCGGCGGGACTTCACAATGGCTACACCTTC
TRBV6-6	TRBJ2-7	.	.	CASSYSTGYEQYF	TGTGCCAGCAGTTACTCGACTGGGTACGAGCAGTACTTC
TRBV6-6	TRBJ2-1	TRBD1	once	CASSYSTGEVPFF	TGTGCCAGCAGTTACTCGACAGGGGAGGTACCGTTCTTC
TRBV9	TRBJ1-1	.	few	CASSVGQVTRGTEAFF	TGTGCCAGCAGCGTAGGACAGGTAACCCGGGGAACTGAAGCTTTCTTT
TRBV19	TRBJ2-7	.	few	CASRRAGGNSYEQYF	TGTGCCAGTAGGCGTGCGGGCGGGAACTCCTACGAGCAGTACTTC
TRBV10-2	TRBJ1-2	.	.	CASRVTGPYGYTF	TGCGCCAGCAGGGTGACAGGCCCCTATGGCTACACCTTC
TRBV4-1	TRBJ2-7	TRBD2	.	CASSQDGGTSRSEQYF	TGCGCCAGCAGCCAAGATGGCGGGACTAGTCGGTCCGAGCAGTACTTC
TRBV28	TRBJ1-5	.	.	CASSPQGLSNQPQHF	TGTGCCAGCAGCCCACAGGGTCTTAGCAATCAGCCCCAGCATTTT
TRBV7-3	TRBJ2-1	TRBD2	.	CASSPNGLAGINEQFF	TGTGCCAGCAGTCCGAACGGACTAGCGGGAATCAATGAGCAGTTCTTC
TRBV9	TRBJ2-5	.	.	CASSVDPSDETQYF	TGTGCCAGCAGCGTTGACCCAAGCGACGAGACCCAGTACTTC
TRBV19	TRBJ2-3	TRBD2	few	CASSGGTSGTPSTDTQYF	TGTGCCAGTAGCGGGGGGACTAGCGGGACACCTAGCACAGATACGCAGTATTTT
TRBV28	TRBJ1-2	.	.	CASSPPGVNYGYTF	TGTGCCAGCAGTCCGCCGGGTGTTAACTATGGCTACACCTTC
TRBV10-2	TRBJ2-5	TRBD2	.	CASRAGTSGRRVGETQYF	TGCGCCAGCAGAGCTGGGACTAGCGGGAGGAGGGTGGGAGAGACCCAGTACTTC